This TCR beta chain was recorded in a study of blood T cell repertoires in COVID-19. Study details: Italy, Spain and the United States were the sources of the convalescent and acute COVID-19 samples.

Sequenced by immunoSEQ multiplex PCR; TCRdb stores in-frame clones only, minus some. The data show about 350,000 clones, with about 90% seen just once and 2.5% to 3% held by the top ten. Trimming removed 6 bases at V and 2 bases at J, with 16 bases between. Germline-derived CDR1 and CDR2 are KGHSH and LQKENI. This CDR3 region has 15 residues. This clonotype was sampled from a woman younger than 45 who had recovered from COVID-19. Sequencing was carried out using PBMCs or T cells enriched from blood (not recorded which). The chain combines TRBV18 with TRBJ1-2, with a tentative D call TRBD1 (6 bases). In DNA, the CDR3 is TGTGCCAGCTCCCCGCCCGGGGGGACAAACTATGGCTACACCTTC. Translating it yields CASSPPGGTNYGYTF.